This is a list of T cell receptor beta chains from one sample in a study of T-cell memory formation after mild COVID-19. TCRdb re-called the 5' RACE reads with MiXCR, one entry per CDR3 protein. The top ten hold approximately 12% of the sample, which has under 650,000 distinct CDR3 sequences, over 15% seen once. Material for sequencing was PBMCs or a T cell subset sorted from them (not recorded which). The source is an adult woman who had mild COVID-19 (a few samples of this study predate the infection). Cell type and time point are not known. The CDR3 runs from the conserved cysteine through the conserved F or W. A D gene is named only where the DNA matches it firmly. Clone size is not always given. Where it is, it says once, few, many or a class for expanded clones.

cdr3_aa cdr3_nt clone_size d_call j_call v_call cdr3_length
CSATLAEGEVYEQYF TGCAGTGCTACCCTCGCGGAAGGTGAAGTCTACGAGCAGTACTTC few . TRBJ2-7 TRBV20-1 15
CASSPPTEDTQYF TGTGCCAGCAGCCCCCCTACGGAGGATACGCAGTATTTT few . TRBJ2-3 TRBV5-4 13
CSARAPPPNTGELFF TGCAGTGCTAGGGCACCACCTCCCAACACCGGGGAGCTGTTTTTT many . TRBJ2-2 TRBV20-1 15
CASSYTSRGNTEAFF TGTGCCAGCAGTTACACATCTAGGGGGAACACTGAAGCTTTCTTT . . TRBJ1-1 TRBV6-5 15
CSAPTPARGVTDTQYF TGCAGTGCCCCCACCCCGGCCAGGGGCGTCACAGATACGCAGTATTTT . . TRBJ2-3 TRBV20-1 16
CASSVQVEETQYF TGCGCCAGCAGCGTCCAGGTAGAAGAGACCCAGTACTTC few . TRBJ2-5 TRBV4-1 13
CASNPDSNYGYTF TGTGCCAGTAATCCGGACAGTAACTATGGCTACACCTTC . . TRBJ1-2 TRBV19 13
CASSSGRVSSYNSPLHF TGTGCCAGCAGCTCGGGGAGAGTCAGCTCCTATAATTCACCCCTCCACTTT . . TRBJ1-6 TRBV7-9 17
CASQSQYQPQHF TGTGCCAGTCAAAGCCAGTATCAGCCCCAGCATTTT few . TRBJ1-5 TRBV19 12
CASSRGVIGTSLYEQFF TGTGCCAGCAGCCGAGGGGTTATCGGGACTAGTCTCTATGAGCAGTTCTTC few TRBD2 TRBJ2-1 TRBV3-1 17
CASSLVGDRGRLGGYTF TGTGCCAGCAGCTTAGTAGGGGACAGGGGGCGCTTAGGAGGCTACACCTTC few TRBD1 TRBJ1-2 TRBV7-2 17
CASSYLATDILGPGYF TGTGCCAGCAGCTACCTTGCAACGGACATCCTCGGGCCTGGGTACTTC many . TRBJ2-5 TRBV5-5 16
CASSLAGSGVLTGELFF TGTGCCAGCAGTTTAGCGGGGAGCGGGGTACTCACCGGGGAGCTGTTTTTT many TRBD2 TRBJ2-2 TRBV12-3/TRBV12-4 17
CASSQVPGNTEAFF TGCGCCAGCAGCCAAGTCCCCGGGAACACTGAAGCTTTCTTT . . TRBJ1-1 TRBV4-1 14
CASSPSQGNNEQFF TGTGCCAGCTCACCATCTCAGGGTAACAATGAGCAGTTCTTC . . TRBJ2-1 TRBV18 14
CSARATSTDTQYF TGCAGTGCTAGGGCGACTAGCACAGATACGCAGTATTTT . . TRBJ2-3 TRBV20-1 13